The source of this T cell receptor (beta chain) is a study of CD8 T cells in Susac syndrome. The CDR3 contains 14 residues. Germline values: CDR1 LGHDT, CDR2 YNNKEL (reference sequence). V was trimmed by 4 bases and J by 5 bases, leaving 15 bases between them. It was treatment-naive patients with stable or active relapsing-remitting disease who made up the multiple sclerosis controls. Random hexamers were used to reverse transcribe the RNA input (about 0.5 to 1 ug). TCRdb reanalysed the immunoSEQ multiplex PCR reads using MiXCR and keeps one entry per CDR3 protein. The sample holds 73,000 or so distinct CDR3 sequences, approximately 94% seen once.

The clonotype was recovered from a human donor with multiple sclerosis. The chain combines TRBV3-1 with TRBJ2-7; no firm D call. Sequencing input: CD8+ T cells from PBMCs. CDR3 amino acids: CASSPPTSRDEQYF. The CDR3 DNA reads TGTGCCAGCAGCCCCCCCACCTCCCGGGACGAGCAGTACTTC.